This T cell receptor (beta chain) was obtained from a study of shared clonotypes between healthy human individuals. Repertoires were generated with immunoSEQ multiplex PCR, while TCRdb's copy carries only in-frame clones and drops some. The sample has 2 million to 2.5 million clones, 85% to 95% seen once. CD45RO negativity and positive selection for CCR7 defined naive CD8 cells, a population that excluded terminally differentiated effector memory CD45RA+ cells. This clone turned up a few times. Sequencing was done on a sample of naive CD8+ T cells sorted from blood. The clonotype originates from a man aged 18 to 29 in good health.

The chain's CDR3 is CSVEVGGQLNTEAFF. The CDR3 DNA sequence: TGCAGCGTTGAAGTAGGGGGACAGCTGAACACTGAAGCTTTCTTT. The chain uses TRBV29-1 and TRBJ1-1; 7 bases line up with TRBD1. V lost 1 base to trimming and J lost 0 bases; unmatched junction nucleotides: 5. Germline loops: CDR1 SQVTM, CDR2 ANQGSEA. The CDR3 extends over 15 amino acids.